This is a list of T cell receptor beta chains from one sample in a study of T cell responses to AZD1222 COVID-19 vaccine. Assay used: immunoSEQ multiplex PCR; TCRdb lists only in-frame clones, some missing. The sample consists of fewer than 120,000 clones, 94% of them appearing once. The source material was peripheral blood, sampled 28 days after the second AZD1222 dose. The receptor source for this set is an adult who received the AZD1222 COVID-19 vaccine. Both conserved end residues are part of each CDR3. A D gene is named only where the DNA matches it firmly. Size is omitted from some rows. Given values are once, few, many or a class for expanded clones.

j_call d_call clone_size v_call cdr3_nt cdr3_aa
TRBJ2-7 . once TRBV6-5 TGTGCCACCTCAGAGCCTTTTTACGAGCAGTACTTC CATSEPFYEQYF
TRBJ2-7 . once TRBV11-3 TGTGCCAGCAGCGCGGGACCGGGACCCTACGAGCAGTACTTC CASSAGPGPYEQYF
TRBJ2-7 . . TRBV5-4 TGTGCCAGCAGCGACTCCTACGAGCAGTACTTC CASSDSYEQYF
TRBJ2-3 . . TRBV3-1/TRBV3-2 TGTGCCAGCAGCCATCTTTTGGATACGCAGTATTTT CASSHLLDTQYF
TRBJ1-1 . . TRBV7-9 TGTGCCAGCACCCCTCTAGGGGACACTGAAGCTTTCTTT CASTPLGDTEAFF
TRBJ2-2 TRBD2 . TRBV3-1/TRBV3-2 TGTGCCAGCAGCCAAGCCAGCGGGAGTAACACCGGGGAGCTGTTTTTT CASSQASGSNTGELFF
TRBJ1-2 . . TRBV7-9 TGTGCCAGCAGCTTAGAGAGGGGCCCACGCGAGGTGACTAACTATGGCTACACCTTC CASSLERGPREVTNYGYTF
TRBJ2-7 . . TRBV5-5 TGTGCCAGCAGCTTAATAGGCGCTTACGAGCAGTACTTC CASSLIGAYEQYF
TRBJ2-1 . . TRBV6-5 TGTGCCAGCAGCTGGGGACCATACAATGAGCAGTTCTTC CASSWGPYNEQFF
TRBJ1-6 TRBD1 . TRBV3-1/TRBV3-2 TGTGCCAGCAGCCAAGATGGGACAGGGTGGAATTCACCCCTCCACTTT CASSQDGTGWNSPLHF
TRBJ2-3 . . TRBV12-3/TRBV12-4 TGTGCCAGCAGTTTACTGGATACGCAGTATTTT CASSLLDTQYF
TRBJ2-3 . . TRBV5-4 TGTGCCAGCACTACCCAGGGACGCACAGATACGCAGTATTTT CASTTQGRTDTQYF
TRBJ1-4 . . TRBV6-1 TGTGCCAGCAGTGGGGTACGGGGACCGATTGCAACTAATGAAAAACTGTTTTTT CASSGVRGPIATNEKLFF
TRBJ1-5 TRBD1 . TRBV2 TGTGCCAGCAGGACTAACAGGGGACAGCCCCAGCATTTT CASRTNRGQPQHF
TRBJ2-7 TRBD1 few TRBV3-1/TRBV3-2 TGTGCCAGCAGCCGTGGACAGGGGACCAACGAGCAGTACTTC CASSRGQGTNEQYF
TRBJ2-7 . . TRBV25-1 TGTGCCAGCGGAGACTACTCATTGCAGTACTTC CASGDYSLQYF
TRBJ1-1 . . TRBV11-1 TGTGCCAGCAGCTTACGAGGCGACGATGAAGCTTTCTTT CASSLRGDDEAFF
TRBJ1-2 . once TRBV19 TGTGCCAGTAAACCCCAGCCGGGAGAAGAGGACTATGGCTACACCTTC CASKPQPGEEDYGYTF
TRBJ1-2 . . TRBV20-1 TGCACCCCGGACAGAATCTATGGCTACACCTTC CTPDRIYGYTF
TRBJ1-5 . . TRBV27 TGTGCCAGCAGTTTGAGTGGGTTCGGTCAGCCCCAGCATTTT CASSLSGFGQPQHF
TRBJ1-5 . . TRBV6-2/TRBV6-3 TGTGCCAGCAGCCTAGAGGGATATCAGCCCCAGCATTTT CASSLEGYQPQHF
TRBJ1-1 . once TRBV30 TGTGCCTGGAGGAGGAACACTGAAGCTTTCTTT CAWRRNTEAFF
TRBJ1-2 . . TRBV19 TGTGCCAGTAGTATAGCGGTCGGGTTCTATGGCTACACCTTC CASSIAVGFYGYTF
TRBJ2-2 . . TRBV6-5 TGTGCCAGCAGTTACTATAGGAACACCGGGGAGCTGTTTTTT CASSYYRNTGELFF
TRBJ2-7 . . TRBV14 TGTGCCAGCAGCCAAGGGACAGATTTAGCGCAGTACTTC CASSQGTDLAQYF
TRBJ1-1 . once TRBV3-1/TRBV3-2 TGTGCCAGCAGCTACGGTCAGAACACTGAAGCTTTCTTT CASSYGQNTEAFF